These T cell receptor beta chains were read from a single sample in a study of cytomegalovirus exposure and HLA in healthy donors. Repertoires were generated with immunoSEQ multiplex PCR, while TCRdb's copy carries only in-frame clones and drops some. The table shows about 220,000 clones, with roughly 82% occurring only once. Sequencing input: PBMCs. Source of these receptors: a middle-aged man in good health and CMV-seropositive. CDR3s include the opening cysteine and the closing phenylalanine or tryptophan. D genes are given only for firm matches. A clone size is listed for some rows: how often the clone was seen (once, few, many), or a class if it is expanded.

D gene,V gene,clone size,CDR3 length,J gene,CDR3 DNA,CDR3 protein
TRBD1,TRBV5-1,-,16,TRBJ2-2,TGCGCCAGCAGCTTGGTGGGACAGTCGAACACCGGGGAGCTGTTTTTT,CASSLVGQSNTGELFF
-,TRBV20-1,-,10,TRBJ2-7,TGCAGTGCTAGAGATCGCGAGCAGTACTTC,CSARDREQYF
-,TRBV19,-,15,TRBJ1-1,TGTGCCAGTAGACCCCACACAGGATCAAACACTGAAGCTTTCTTT,CASRPHTGSNTEAFF
-,TRBV7-9,-,14,TRBJ1-2,TGTGCCAGCAGCCCAACCCTCCCAGGTTATGGCTACACCTTC,CASSPTLPGYGYTF
TRBD1,TRBV5-4,-,14,TRBJ2-7,TGTGCCAGCAGCTTGAGACAGGGCCCCTACGAGCAGTACTTC,CASSLRQGPYEQYF
-,TRBV4-1,-,13,TRBJ1-2,TGCGCCAGCAGCCAAACAACTAACTATGGCTACACCTTC,CASSQTTNYGYTF
-,TRBV5-1,-,16,TRBJ1-1,TGCGCCAGCAGCCCACCCCGTACTGGGGCGGACACTGAAGCTTTCTTT,CASSPPRTGADTEAFF
TRBD2,TRBV19,-,13,TRBJ2-3,TGTGCCAGTAGCTCCGGGACTAGGAATACGCAGTATTTT,CASSSGTRNTQYF
TRBD1,TRBV5-1,-,16,TRBJ2-5,TGCGCCAGCAGCTTGGGGGACAGGGGGCGCGGAGAGACCCAGTACTTC,CASSLGDRGRGETQYF
TRBD1,TRBV29-1,-,15,TRBJ2-4,TGCAGCGTTGAAGTCGACAGGGACCACGAAAACATTCAGTACTTC,CSVEVDRDHENIQYF
-,TRBV5-1,-,15,TRBJ2-2,TGCGCCAGCAGGCGGGACTCCTCTAACACCGGGGAGCTGTTTTTT,CASRRDSSNTGELFF
TRBD1,TRBV25-1,few,16,TRBJ2-1,TGTGCCAGCAGTGAATTGGGGGGACAGGGGTACAATGAGCAGTTCTTC,CASSELGGQGYNEQFF
TRBD1,TRBV2,-,15,TRBJ1-1,TGTGCCAGCAGTGAAGCAGGACAGGGGGGCACTGAAGCTTTCTTT,CASSEAGQGGTEAFF
TRBD1,TRBV27,few,16,TRBJ2-4,TGTGCCAGCAGCGCTACTTACAGGGGTTTGGTAAACATTCAGTACTTC,CASSATYRGLVNIQYF
TRBD2,TRBV9,-,14,TRBJ2-5,TGTGCCAGCAGCCCGCGGGGGATCCAAGAGACCCAGTACTTC,CASSPRGIQETQYF
TRBD1,TRBV7-9,-,14,TRBJ1-1,TGTGCCAGCAGCCTAACAGGGGGCCCCACTGAAGCTTTCTTT,CASSLTGGPTEAFF
TRBD2,TRBV9,-,14,TRBJ2-7,TGTGCCAGCAGCGGTAGCGGGAGTCGGGGCGAGCAGTACTTC,CASSGSGSRGEQYF
-,TRBV11-2,-,19,TRBJ2-6,TGTGCCAGCAGCTCTCCTAAGACGGGAGACTCCTCTGGGGCCAACGTCCTGACTTTC,CASSSPKTGDSSGANVLTF
TRBD1,TRBV28,-,15,TRBJ2-1,TGTGCCAGCACCCCGGGACAGGCCCCGGTGGATGAGCAGTTCTTC,CASTPGQAPVDEQFF
-,TRBV7-9,once,13,TRBJ2-3,TGTGCCAGCAGCTCCTCACTAGAGGATACGCAGTATTTT,CASSSSLEDTQYF
-,TRBV11-3,once,14,TRBJ1-1,TGTGCCAGCAGCTTGTCGGGAGGGGATGCTGAAGCTTTCTTT,CASSLSGGDAEAFF
-,TRBV5-6,-,16,TRBJ2-7,TGTGCCAGCAGCTTGGAGGGAGGGACAATCACCTACGAGCAGTACTTC,CASSLEGGTITYEQYF
-,TRBV9,-,14,TRBJ1-1,TGTGCCAGCAGCGCGGGACAATTGAACACTGAAGCTTTCTTT,CASSAGQLNTEAFF
-,TRBV6-5,few,15,TRBJ1-2,TGTGCCAGCAGTTACTCAATCGGGGGGAACTATGGCTACACCTTC,CASSYSIGGNYGYTF
-,TRBV4-1,-,15,TRBJ1-1,TGCGCCAGCAGCCAAGGGCTGGGGGGGAGAACTGAAGCTTTCTTT,CASSQGLGGRTEAFF
TRBD1,TRBV19,-,14,TRBJ2-7,TGTGCCAGTAGTATGGTGACAGGGGTCTACGAGCAGTACTTC,CASSMVTGVYEQYF